These T cell receptor beta chains were read from a single sample in a study of cytomegalovirus exposure and HLA in healthy donors. Assay used: immunoSEQ multiplex PCR; TCRdb lists only in-frame clones, some missing. This table has about 100,000 clones, about 81% appearing once. The sequenced material came from PBMCs. The origin of the receptors is a young man in good health and CMV-seropositive. Both conserved end residues are part of each CDR3. D genes are given only for firm matches. Where a row states a size, it is once, few, many or the class of an expanded clone; other rows omit it.

TRBJ1-3 TRBV7-8 - - CASTQKRDTGNTIYF TGTGCCAGCACGCAAAAACGAGATACTGGAAACACCATATATTTT
TRBJ2-7 TRBV25-1 - - CASSGYYEQYF TGTGCCAGCAGTGGTTACTACGAGCAGTACTTC
TRBJ1-2 TRBV7-2 - - CASSLSMAGYTF TGTGCCAGCAGCTTAAGTATGGCTGGCTACACCTTC
TRBJ2-1 TRBV9 TRBD2 once CASSLGLAGGSSYNEQFF TGTGCCAGCAGCCTAGGACTAGCGGGGGGAAGCTCCTACAATGAGCAGTTCTTC
TRBJ1-1 TRBV6-4 - - CASRREENTEAFF TGTGCCAGCAGGAGGGAGGAGAACACTGAAGCTTTCTTT
TRBJ1-1 TRBV5-4 - - CASSLDPRGATEAFF TGTGCCAGCAGCTTGGACCCCCGTGGGGCCACTGAAGCTTTCTTT
TRBJ1-5 TRBV18 - - CASSPTQSNQPQHF TGTGCCAGCTCACCCACACAAAGCAATCAGCCCCAGCATTTT
TRBJ2-3 TRBV5-1 TRBD2 - CASSWTSGEVDTQYF TGCGCCAGCAGCTGGACTAGCGGGGAAGTGGATACGCAGTATTTT
TRBJ2-1 TRBV6-5 TRBD2 - CASSYETSGETEQFF TGTGCCAGCAGTTACGAGACTAGCGGGGAAACCGAGCAGTTCTTC
TRBJ2-7 TRBV4-1 TRBD1 large CASSQGGQGNYEQYF TGCGCCAGCAGCCAAGGTGGACAGGGGAACTACGAGCAGTACTTC
TRBJ2-1 TRBV11-2 - - CASSLRSGGEQFF TGTGCCAGCAGCTTACGGTCTGGCGGTGAGCAGTTCTTC
TRBJ1-4 TRBV18 - - CASSPEGGDEKLFF TGTGCCAGCTCACCAGAAGGGGGTGATGAAAAACTGTTTTTT
TRBJ2-3 TRBV14 TRBD2 - CASNLAGGSLGTQYF TGTGCCAGCAACCTAGCGGGGGGTTCACTCGGTACGCAGTATTTT
TRBJ2-1 TRBV5-1 - - CASRTANEQFF TGCGCCAGCAGGACAGCCAATGAGCAGTTCTTC
TRBJ1-4 TRBV5-1 TRBD1 - CASSKGQGIEKLFF TGCGCCAGCAGTAAGGGACAGGGGATTGAAAAACTGTTTTTT
TRBJ1-1 TRBV30 TRBD1 - CAWYRGRSEAFF TGTGCCTGGTACAGGGGGCGATCTGAAGCTTTCTTT
TRBJ2-2 TRBV10-3 TRBD1 - CAPKVGTEDTGELFF TGTGCCCCCAAGGTAGGGACAGAAGACACCGGGGAGCTGTTTTTT
TRBJ2-3 TRBV14 - - CASSQGAFTDTQYF TGTGCCAGCAGCCAAGGGGCGTTCACAGATACGCAGTATTTT
TRBJ2-5 TRBV7-8 TRBD2 - CASSLALAGGLFSETQYF TGTGCCAGCAGCTTAGCGCTAGCGGGGGGGCTTTTTTCTGAGACCCAGTACTTC
TRBJ1-4 TRBV27 - few CASSLQGINEKLFF TGTGCCAGCAGTTTACAGGGGATTAATGAAAAACTGTTTTTT
TRBJ1-3 TRBV9 - - CASSVGQYTGNTIYF TGTGCCAGCAGCGTAGGACAGTACACTGGAAACACCATATATTTT
TRBJ2-7 TRBV7-8 - once CASSLEGGGYGNYEQYF TGTGCCAGCAGCTTAGAGGGTGGCGGCTACGGGAACTACGAGCAGTACTTC
TRBJ2-1 TRBV11-1 TRBD1 - CASSSGTGIYNEQFF TGTGCCAGCAGTTCCGGGACAGGGATCTACAATGAGCAGTTCTTC
TRBJ2-7 TRBV5-1 - - CASSSGGANPNEQYF TGCGCCAGCAGCTCCGGTGGAGCGAACCCTAACGAGCAGTACTTC
TRBJ1-1 TRBV6-6 TRBD1 few CASSSPDRGNTEAFF TGTGCCAGCAGTTCCCCGGACAGGGGGAACACTGAAGCTTTCTTT
TRBJ1-1 TRBV30 TRBD1 - CALGGLTEAFF TGTGCCCTAGGGGGCCTTACTGAAGCTTTCTTT
TRBJ2-7 TRBV9 TRBD1 few CASSWGTGEYEQYF TGTGCCAGCAGCTGGGGGACAGGGGAGTACGAGCAGTACTTC
TRBJ2-2 TRBV2 TRBD2 - CASSPAVAGTGELFF TGTGCCAGCAGCCCCGCGGTAGCGGGGACCGGGGAGCTGTTTTTT
TRBJ1-1 TRBV4-2 - once CASSQDTAVNTEAFF TGTGCCAGCAGCCAAGATACGGCGGTGAACACTGAAGCTTTCTTT
TRBJ1-2 TRBV19 TRBD1 - CASLPGTAANYGYTF TGTGCCAGTCTCCCAGGGACAGCTGCTAACTATGGCTACACCTTC
TRBJ2-3 TRBV27 TRBD1 - CASSRYRGLLSTDTQYF TGTGCCAGCAGCCGTTACAGGGGCCTACTTAGCACAGATACGCAGTATTTT
TRBJ2-6 TRBV4-1 TRBD1 - CASSRQTGLAGANGLTF TGCGCCAGCAGCCGACAGACAGGGTTGGCTGGGGCCAACGGCCTGACTTTC
TRBJ2-5 TRBV23-1 TRBD1 - CASSQSGSRQGPAWETQYF TGCGCCAGCAGTCAATCGGGGAGTAGACAGGGGCCCGCCTGGGAGACCCAGTACTTC
TRBJ2-3 TRBV5-6 TRBD2 - CASTVGGRLRADTQYF TGTGCCAGCACCGTCGGGGGGAGGCTTCGGGCAGATACGCAGTATTTT
TRBJ2-1 TRBV11-3 TRBD1 - CASSGKRDRHSNEQFF TGTGCCAGCAGCGGAAAACGGGACAGGCATTCCAATGAGCAGTTCTTC
TRBJ2-1 TRBV7-9 - - CASSQEGSSYNEQFF TGTGCCAGCAGCCAGGAGGGAAGCTCCTACAATGAGCAGTTCTTC
TRBJ2-5 TRBV13 TRBD2 - CASSLSVAGGGAQYF TGTGCCAGCAGCTTGTCCGTAGCGGGGGGAGGGGCCCAGTACTTC
TRBJ1-5 TRBV6-5 TRBD1 - CASSYQGDQPQHF TGTGCCAGCAGTTATCAGGGGGATCAGCCCCAGCATTTT
TRBJ2-3 TRBV6-1 TRBD1 - CASGQGARTDTQYF TGTGCCAGCGGACAGGGGGCGAGGACAGATACGCAGTATTTT
TRBJ1-6 TRBV7-9 - - CASSPGSYNSPLHF TGTGCCAGCAGCCCCGGCTCCTATAATTCACCCCTCCACTTT
TRBJ2-5 TRBV7-9 TRBD2 - CASSTWTSGGPPEETQYF TGTGCCAGCAGCACCTGGACTAGCGGGGGGCCGCCAGAAGAGACCCAGTACTTC
TRBJ1-3 TRBV9 - - CASSVEAVGNTIYF TGTGCCAGCAGCGTAGAAGCTGTCGGAAACACCATATATTTT
TRBJ1-2 TRBV5-1 TRBD1 - CASSVDRVYGYTF TGCGCCAGCAGCGTGGACAGGGTTTATGGCTACACCTTC
TRBJ1-6 TRBV4-1 - - CASSAGVENSPLHF TGTGCCAGCAGCGCGGGGGTTGAGAATTCACCCCTCCACTTT
TRBJ2-5 TRBV7-9 TRBD1 once CASNPLWTGGQETQYF TGTGCCAGCAACCCGCTCTGGACAGGGGGCCAAGAGACCCAGTACTTC
TRBJ1-2 TRBV29-1 TRBD1 - CSVEVGTGYYGYTF TGCAGCGTTGAAGTAGGGACAGGGTACTATGGCTACACCTTC
TRBJ2-6 TRBV5-6 TRBD1 few CASSLYRGYTLGANVLTF TGTGCCAGCAGCTTATACAGGGGATATACTCTGGGTGCCAACGTCCTGACTTTC
TRBJ2-3 TRBV7-3 - - CASSQTPGSLGTDTQYF TGTGCCAGCAGCCAAACCCCCGGGTCGTTAGGCACAGATACGCAGTATTTT
TRBJ1-1 TRBV6-5 - - CASTFGGGADEAFF TGTGCCAGCACCTTCGGCGGGGGGGCGGACGAAGCTTTCTTT
TRBJ2-5 TRBV10-1 TRBD2 - CASSSGGPTGAQYF TGCGCCAGCAGCAGCGGGGGGCCAACGGGTGCCCAGTACTTC